These 13 T cell receptor beta chains were sequenced from one sample in a study of blood T cell repertoires in COVID-19 (dated by TCRdb to about 2020). The method was the immunoSEQ multiplex PCR assay. TCRdb provides this immuneACCESS table in a form limited to in-frame rearrangements. Some clones are lacking; in checked studies, under half of them reflect an unresolved V gene, and why the rest are absent is not known. The sample table lists approximately 53,000 clones, around four fifths of them with a count of one. Clones ranked in the top ten supply roughly 6% of the sample. Input material: PBMCs or T cells enriched from blood (not recorded which). These receptors all come from a woman aged 50 to 60 with acute COVID-19.

The count of this clone is one. The V call is TRBV27, the J call TRBJ2-3; 14 bases align to TRBD2. The CDR3 totals 14 residues. J lost 6 bases, V lost 8 bases, and 4 bases had no gene match. Looked up from germline, CDR1 is MNHEY and CDR2 is SMNVEV (reference sequence). The CDR3 loop is CASGTSGGLDTQYF. CDR3 coding DNA: TGTGCCAGCGGGACTAGCGGGGGATTGGATACGCAGTATTTT.

This clone was detected only once. The CDR3 is CASSRGQEFDETQYF. DNA of the CDR3: TGTGCCAGCAGTCGAGGGCAGGAATTTGACGAGACCCAGTACTTC. The chain has TRBV9 and TRBJ2-5; TRBD2 might be the D (5 bases). From germline, CDR1 is SGDLS and CDR2 YYNGEE. V gave up 5 bases and J gave up 5 bases, with 19 bases separating them. There are 15 residues in the CDR3. The full variable domain, its missing parts supplied by reference TRBV9 and TRBJ2-5, is DSGVTQTPKHLITATGQRVTLRCSPRSGDLSVYWYQQSLDQGLQFLIQYYNGEERAKGNILERFSAQQFPDLHSELNLSSLELGDSALYFCASSRGQEFDETQYFGPGTRLLVL.

The gene calls are TRBV5-1 and TRBJ2-7, with D possibly matching TRBD2 (5 bases). The germline gives CDR1 SGHRS, CDR2 YFSETQ. This CDR3 comprises 13 residues. The V gene lost 7 bases and the J gene lost 6 bases, with 17 bases spanning the gap. The CDR3 protein is CASGEGNVPEQYF. The CDR3 DNA reads TGCGCCAGCGGAGAGGGTAATGTCCCCGAGCAGTACTTC. The full variable domain, in which reference TRBV5-1 and TRBJ2-7 provide the parts outside the CDR3, is KAGVTQTPRYLIKTRGQQVTLSCSPISGHRSVSWYQQTPGQGLQFLFEYFSETQRNKGNFPGRFSGRQFSNSRSEMNVSTLELGDSALYLCASGEGNVPEQYFGPGTRLTVT.

The rearrangement joins TRBV5-6 to TRBJ1-5, with D tentatively TRBD1 (6 bases). Trimming removed 6 bases at V and 3 bases at J, with 10 bases between. CDR3 size: 13 residues. Germline V gives CDR1 SGHDT, CDR2 YYEEEE. The CDR3 here is CASTQGFNQPQHF. DNA of the CDR3: TGTGCCAGCACACAGGGATTCAATCAGCCCCAGCATTTT.

This sequence joins TRBV4-1 and TRBJ1-3, with TRBD1 as a possible D gene (5 bases). The V end was cut by 1 base, the J end by 1 base, with 17 bases between. Looked up from germline, CDR1 is MGHRA and CDR2 is YSYEKL. There are 18 residues in the CDR3. Here the CDR3 DNA reads TGCGCCAGCAGCCAAGGCGGGGCAGGGAGAACTTCTGGAAACACCATATATTTT. Encoded protein: CASSQGGAGRTSGNTIYF.

The chain couples TRBV10-3 to TRBJ2-3; TRBD2 aligns across 13 bases. Trimming removed 6 bases from V and 1 base from J; junction bases left unmatched: 1. Looked up from germline, CDR1 is ENHRY and CDR2 is SYGVKD. The CDR3 contains 15 residues. The CDR3 region has the DNA TGTGCCATCAGAGGGACTAGCGGGGGCACAGATACGCAGTATTTT. Translated, it gives CAIRGTSGGTDTQYF.

This chain connects TRBV7-9 to TRBJ1-1; TRBD1 agrees at 9 bases. The germline V gene has CDR1 SEHNR and CDR2 FQNEAQ (reference sequence). V was clipped by 6 bases and J by 4 bases; unmatched bases: 6. This CDR3 is built from 14 residues. The DNA for the CDR3 is TGTGCCAGCAGGGACAGGGGCGAGAGCACTGAAGCTTTCTTT. This codes for CASRDRGESTEAFF.

The J gene is TRBJ2-5, the V gene TRBV20-1; a possible D gene is TRBD2 (6 bases). Trimming removed 4 bases at V and 5 bases at J, with 8 bases between. Per the germline V gene, CDR1 is DFQATT and CDR2 is SNEGSKA (reference sequence). CDR3 length: 11 amino acids. CDR3 sequence (DNA): TGCAGTGCTATAGGGAGGGAGACCCAGTACTTC. This gives the protein CSAIGRETQYF.

The rearrangement links TRBV11-1 to TRBJ1-1, with a weak D call TRBD1 (6 bases). The V and J ends lost 8 bases and 0 bases respectively, with 13 bases between them. Germline CDR1 SGHAT, CDR2 FQDESV (reference sequence). CDR3 length: 14 residues. The CDR3 nucleotides read TGTGCCAGCGCGCCTACAGGGCTGAACACTGAAGCTTTCTTT. Translation gives CASAPTGLNTEAFF.

The V and J genes are TRBV5-1 and TRBJ1-1; D perhaps matches TRBD1 (6 bases). Between the trimmed V and J ends, which lost 5 bases and 9 bases, there was a span of 17 bases. CDR1 is SGHRS, CDR2 YFSETQ, per germline. The CDR3 extends over 13 amino acids. The DNA of the CDR3 is TGCGCCAGCAGGACTCAGGACAGAGATAAAGCTTTCTTT. Translation: CASRTQDRDKAFF.

This clone appeared a few times. The V call is TRBV29-1, the J call TRBJ1-1; 8 positions agree with TRBD1. Trimming removed 6 bases from V and 1 base from J; junction bases left unmatched: 4. In germline, CDR1 is SQVTM, CDR2 ANQGSEA. The CDR3 is 13 residues long. CDR3 nucleotide sequence: TGCAGCGTGGGGGACAGGTGGAACACTGAAGCTTTCTTT. It yields the protein CSVGDRWNTEAFF.

The rearrangement uses TRBV5-1 and TRBJ1-1; 7 nucleotides line up with TRBD1. Germline trimming cut 2 bases from V and 11 bases from J; bases unmatched to any gene: 9. The CDR3 loop spans 13 amino acids. The V gene's germline CDR1 is SGHRS and CDR2 YFSETQ. CDR3 DNA: TGCGCCAGCAGCTTTACCGGGACAGCGGAGGCTTTCTTT. Encoded protein: CASSFTGTAEAFF.

The rearrangement uses TRBV18 and TRBJ1-1; the D gene is possibly TRBD1 (6 bases). The CDR3 has 13 amino acids. In germline, CDR1 is KGHSH, CDR2 LQKENI. V dropped 7 bases and J dropped 7 bases, with 16 bases sitting between them. The chain's CDR3 is CASFTTGTSEAFF. The CDR3 nucleotides are TGTGCCAGCTTCACCACTGGGACAAGTGAAGCTTTCTTT.